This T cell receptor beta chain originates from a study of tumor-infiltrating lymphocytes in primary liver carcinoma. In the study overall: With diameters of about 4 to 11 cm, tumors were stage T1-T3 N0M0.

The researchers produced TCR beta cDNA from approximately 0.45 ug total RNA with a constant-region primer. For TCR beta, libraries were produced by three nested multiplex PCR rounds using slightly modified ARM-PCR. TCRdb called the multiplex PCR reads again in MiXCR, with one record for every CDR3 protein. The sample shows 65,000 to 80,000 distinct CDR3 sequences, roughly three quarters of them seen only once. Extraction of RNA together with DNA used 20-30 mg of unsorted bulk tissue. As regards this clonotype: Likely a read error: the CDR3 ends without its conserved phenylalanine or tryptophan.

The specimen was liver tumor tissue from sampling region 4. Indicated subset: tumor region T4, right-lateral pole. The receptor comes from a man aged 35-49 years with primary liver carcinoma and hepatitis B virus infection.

The DNA of the CDR3 is TGTGCTAGCAGTGACCTAGCGGGAGGGCGCGATGAGCAGTTCCTC. Its protein is CASSDLAGGRDEQFL. The rearrangement links TRBV6-1 to TRBJ2-1; 12 positions match TRBD2. The CDR3 is 15 residues long. Germline V CDR1 and CDR2: MNHNS, SASEGT.